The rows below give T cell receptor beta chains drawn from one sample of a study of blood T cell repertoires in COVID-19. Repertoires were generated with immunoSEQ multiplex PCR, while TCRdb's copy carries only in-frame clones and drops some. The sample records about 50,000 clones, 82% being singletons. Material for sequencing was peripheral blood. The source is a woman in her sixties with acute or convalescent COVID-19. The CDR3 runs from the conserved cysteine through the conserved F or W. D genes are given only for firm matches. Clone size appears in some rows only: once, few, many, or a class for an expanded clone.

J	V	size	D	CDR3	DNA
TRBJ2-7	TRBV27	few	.	CASSFAGFGEQYF	TGTGCCAGCAGTTTTGCCGGGTTCGGCGAGCAGTACTTC
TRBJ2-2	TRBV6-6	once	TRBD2	CASSALKAGVTGELFF	TGTGCCAGCAGCGCCCTTAAAGCGGGGGTTACCGGGGAGCTGTTTTTT
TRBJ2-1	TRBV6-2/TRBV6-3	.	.	CASSYETNSYNEQFF	TGTGCCAGCAGTTACGAGACAAACTCCTACAATGAGCAGTTCTTC
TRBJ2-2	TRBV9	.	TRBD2	CASSLLPIAGRTGELFF	TGTGCCAGCAGCTTGCTCCCCATAGCGGGACGGACCGGGGAGCTGTTTTTT
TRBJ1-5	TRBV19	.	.	CASEKGGNQPQHF	TGTGCCAGTGAAAAGGGGGGGAATCAGCCCCAGCATTTT
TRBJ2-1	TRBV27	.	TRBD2	CASSLRPGGSYNEQFF	TGTGCCAGCAGTTTACGGCCGGGGGGGTCCTACAATGAGCAGTTCTTC
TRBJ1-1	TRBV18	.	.	CASSPTLGGLGTEAFF	TGTGCCAGCTCACCTACCCTCGGGGGGCTTGGCACTGAAGCTTTCTTT
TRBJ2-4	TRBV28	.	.	CASSLGESASIAKNIQYF	TGTGCCAGCAGTTTAGGGGAGAGCGCGAGTATAGCCAAAAACATTCAGTACTTC
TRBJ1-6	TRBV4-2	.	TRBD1	CASSQNRDSNSPLHF	TGTGCCAGCAGCCAAAACCGGGACAGTAATTCACCCCTCCACTTT
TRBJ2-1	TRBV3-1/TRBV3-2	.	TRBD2	CASSQRPGLAGGPRDEQFF	TGTGCCAGCAGCCAGCGACCGGGACTAGCGGGAGGGCCTAGGGATGAGCAGTTCTTC
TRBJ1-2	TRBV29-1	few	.	CSVEDPTPAGKSGYTF	TGCAGCGTTGAAGACCCCACCCCCGCAGGGAAGAGCGGCTACACCTTC
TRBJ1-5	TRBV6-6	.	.	CASSNRGQPGQPQHF	TGTGCCAGCAGTAACCGAGGACAGCCCGGTCAGCCCCAGCATTTT
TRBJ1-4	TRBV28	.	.	CASSSVPNEKLFF	TGTGCCAGCAGTTCGGTTCCTAATGAAAAACTGTTTTTT
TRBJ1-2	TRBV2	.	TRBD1	CASSAGQIPNYGYTF	TGTGCCAGCAGCGCGGGACAGATACCTAACTATGGCTACACCTTC
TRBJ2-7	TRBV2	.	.	CASRHRNFYEQYF	TGTGCCAGCAGACACAGAAATTTCTACGAGCAGTACTTC
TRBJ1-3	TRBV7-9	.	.	CASSSQGQPVNTIYF	TGTGCCAGCAGCTCCCAAGGACAGCCTGTAAACACCATATATTTT
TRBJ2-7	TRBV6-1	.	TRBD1	CASSETRGHEQYF	TGTGCCAGCAGTGAAACCAGGGGGCACGAGCAGTACTTC
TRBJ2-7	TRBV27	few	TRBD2	CASTRLAGNYEQYF	TGTGCCAGCACCAGACTAGCGGGGAACTACGAGCAGTACTTC
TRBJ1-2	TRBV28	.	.	CASSFWTRGDYGYTF	TGTGCCAGCAGTTTTTGGACCAGGGGAGACTATGGCTACACCTTC
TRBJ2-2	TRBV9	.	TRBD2	CASSASGRNTGELFF	TGTGCCAGCAGCGCTAGCGGGAGGAACACCGGGGAGCTGTTTTTT
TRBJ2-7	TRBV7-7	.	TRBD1	CASSLYTGDEQYF	TGTGCTAGCAGCCTATACACAGGGGATGAGCAGTACTTC
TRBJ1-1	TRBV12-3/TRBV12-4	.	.	CASSFYPAEAFF	TGTGCCAGCAGTTTCTACCCTGCTGAAGCTTTCTTT
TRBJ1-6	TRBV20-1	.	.	CSAAHNSPLHF	TGCAGTGCGGCACATAATTCACCCCTCCACTTT
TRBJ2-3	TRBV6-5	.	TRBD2	CARGTSGTAGDTQYF	TGTGCCAGGGGGACTAGCGGGACCGCCGGGGATACGCAGTATTTT
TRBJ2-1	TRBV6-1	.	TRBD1	CASSSGQGPQEQFF	TGTGCCAGCAGTTCGGGACAGGGGCCCCAGGAGCAGTTCTTC
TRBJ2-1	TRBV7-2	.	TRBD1	CASSLGQHNEQFF	TGTGCCAGCAGCTTGGGACAGCACAATGAGCAGTTCTTC
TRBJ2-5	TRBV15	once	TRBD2	CATTRRGSGRDQETQYF	TGTGCCACCACCCGGAGAGGTAGCGGGAGGGACCAAGAGACCCAGTACTTC
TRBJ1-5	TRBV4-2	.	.	CASSFSYSGGQPQHF	TGTGCCAGCAGCTTCTCGTATTCGGGGGGTCAGCCCCAGCATTTT
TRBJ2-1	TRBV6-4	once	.	CASSDSVGYEQFF	TGTGCCAGCAGTGACTCGGTCGGGTATGAGCAGTTCTTC
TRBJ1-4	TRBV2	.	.	CASNQGRVEEKLFF	TGTGCCAGCAACCAGGGGCGGGTAGAGGAAAAACTGTTTTTT
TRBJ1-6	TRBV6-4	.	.	CASSLEGNSPLHF	TGTGCCAGCAGTCTCGAGGGTAATTCACCCCTCCACTTT
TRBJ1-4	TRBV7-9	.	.	CASSFSTGTEKLFF	TGTGCCAGCAGCTTTTCAACCGGGACAGAAAAACTGTTTTTT
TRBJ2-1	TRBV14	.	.	CASSQDIEPREQFF	TGTGCCAGCAGCCAAGATATCGAACCTCGGGAGCAGTTCTTC
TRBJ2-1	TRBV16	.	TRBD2	CASSQPFRLAGGSSYNEQFF	TGTGCCAGCAGCCAACCTTTCAGACTAGCGGGGGGGAGCTCCTACAATGAGCAGTTCTTC
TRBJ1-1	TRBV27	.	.	CASSLVTASKAFF	TGTGCCAGCAGTTTAGTAACAGCTTCAAAAGCTTTCTTT
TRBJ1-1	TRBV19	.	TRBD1	CASSIPGTGTRPNTEAFF	TGTGCCAGTAGTATCCCCGGGACAGGGACCCGACCGAACACTGAAGCTTTCTTT
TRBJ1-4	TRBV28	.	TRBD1	CASSATGTGGEKLFF	TGTGCCAGCAGTGCCACCGGGACAGGGGGGGAAAAACTGTTTTTT
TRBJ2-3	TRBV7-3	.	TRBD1	CASTTGGKRTDTQYF	TGTGCCAGCACAACAGGGGGCAAACGTACAGATACGCAGTATTTT
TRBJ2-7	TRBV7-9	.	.	CASSSRDRTYEQYF	TGTGCCAGCAGCTCCCGAGACAGGACCTACGAGCAGTACTTC
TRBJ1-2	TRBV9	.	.	CASSAEQGSNYGYTF	TGTGCCAGCAGCGCCGAACAGGGATCTAACTATGGCTACACCTTC
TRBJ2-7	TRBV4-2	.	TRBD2	CASSPIMGSGGAYEQYF	TGTGCCAGCAGCCCCATCATGGGTAGCGGGGGGGCCTACGAGCAGTACTTC
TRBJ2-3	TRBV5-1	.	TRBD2	CASSISGGTTDTQYF	TGCGCCAGCAGCATTAGCGGGGGGACGACAGATACGCAGTATTTT
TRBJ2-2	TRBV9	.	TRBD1	CASSLTGGLGELFF	TGTGCCAGCAGTCTAACAGGGGGCCTCGGGGAGCTGTTTTTT
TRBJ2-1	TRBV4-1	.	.	CASSQGLGTYNEQFF	TGCGCCAGCAGCCAGGGACTGGGGACGTACAATGAGCAGTTCTTC
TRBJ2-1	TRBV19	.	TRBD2	CASSRGGAFNEQFF	TGTGCCAGTAGTAGGGGGGGAGCCTTCAATGAGCAGTTCTTC
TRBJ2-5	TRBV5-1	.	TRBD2	CASSSGLAGLETQYF	TGCGCCAGCAGCTCGGGACTAGCGGGTCTGGAGACCCAGTACTTC
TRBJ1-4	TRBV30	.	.	CAWTEGQRTTNEKLFF	TGTGCCTGGACCGAAGGACAGAGGACAACTAATGAAAAACTGTTTTTT
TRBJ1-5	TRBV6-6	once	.	CASSFKQGFPDQPQHF	TGTGCCAGCAGCTTCAAACAGGGTTTCCCTGATCAGCCCCAGCATTTT
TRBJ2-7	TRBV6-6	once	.	CASSTSSYEQYF	TGTGCCAGCAGTACGAGCTCCTACGAGCAGTACTTC
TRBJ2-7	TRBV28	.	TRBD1	CASKGGTGDYEQYF	TGTGCCAGCAAGGGTGGGACAGGGGACTACGAGCAGTACTTC